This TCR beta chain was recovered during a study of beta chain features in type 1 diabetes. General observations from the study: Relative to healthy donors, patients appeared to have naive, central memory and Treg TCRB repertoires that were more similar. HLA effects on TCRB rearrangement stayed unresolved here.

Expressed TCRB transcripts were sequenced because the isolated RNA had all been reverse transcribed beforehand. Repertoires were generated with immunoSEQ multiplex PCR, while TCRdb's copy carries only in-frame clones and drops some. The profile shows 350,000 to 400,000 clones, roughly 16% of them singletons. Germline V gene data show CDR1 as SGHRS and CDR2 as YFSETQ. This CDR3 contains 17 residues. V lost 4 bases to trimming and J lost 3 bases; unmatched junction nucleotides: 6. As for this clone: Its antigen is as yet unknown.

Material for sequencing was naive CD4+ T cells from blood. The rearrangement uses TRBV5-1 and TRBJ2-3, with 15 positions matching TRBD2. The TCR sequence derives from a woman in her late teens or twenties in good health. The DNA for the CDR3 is TGCGCCAGCAGCGTCGGACTAGCGGGAGGGCCTACAGATACGCAGTATTTT. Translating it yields CASSVGLAGGPTDTQYF.